Below are 26 T cell receptor beta chains sequenced from a single sample in a study of metastatic and nonmetastatic thyroid tumors. No patient received treatment before thyroid surgery. MiXCR re-clonotyped the PCR reads for TCRdb. The repertoire holds about 21,000 clones, with roughly 27% as singletons. Sequenced sample: tumor tissue. The receptors were gathered from a male donor with papillary thyroid cancer or a benign thyroid nodule (not recorded which). Some clones in this sample may be carry-over from other donors' samples.

A single count supports this clone. V and J are TRBV11-3 and TRBJ2-7, with 8 bases that match TRBD1. Per germline, CDR1 SGHNT and CDR2 YENEEA. The CDR3 runs 15 residues. V shed 8 bases, J shed 2 bases, and the junction held 11 bases outside the gene matches. The CDR3 DNA follows: TGTGCCAGCTCCCCTTTAGGGACAGGACCCTACGAGCAGTACTTC. Translation: CASSPLGTGPYEQYF.

This clone was seen ten or more times. The chain recombines TRBV2 with TRBJ1-1; possible D gene TRBD1, 5 bases. The CDR3 is 18 residues long. V lost 6 bases, J lost 0 bases, and 23 bases lay in between. Germline assignment: CDR1 SNHLY and CDR2 FYNNEI. The CDR3 region is CASSLRTRAGWMNTEAFF. CDR3 in DNA: TGTGCCAGCAGCCTCCGGACCAGGGCGGGTTGGATGAACACTGAAGCTTTCTTT.

This clone has only a few counts. The sample contains more than one DNA sequence encoding this CDR3. J is TRBJ2-7 and V is TRBV15, with D perhaps TRBD1 (6 bases). Trimming shortened V by 1 base and J by 6 bases, and 13 bases separated the two germline ends. Germline V gives CDR1 LNHNV, CDR2 YYDKDF (reference sequence). The CDR3 extends over 14 amino acids. The CDR3 bases are TGTGCCACCAGCAGAGGGGGGCGGTCGGGCGAGCAGTACTTC. Translating gives CATSRGGRSGEQYF.

This chain joins TRBV28 and TRBJ1-2; the match to TRBD1 covers 10 bases. Germline V lookup: CDR1 MDHEN, CDR2 SYDVKM. Germline trimming cut 5 bases from V and 6 bases from J; bases unmatched to any gene: 6. The length of the CDR3 is 14 residues. As DNA, the CDR3 is TGTGCCAGCAGTGCCCGGGACAGGGGAAATGGCTACACCTTC. As protein: CASSARDRGNGYTF.

This clone was seen many times. Given a much more abundant clone one base away, this may be a read error. Distinct nucleotide sequences in the sample also encode this CDR3. This chain uses TRBV28 with TRBJ1-4; D possibly corresponds to TRBD1 (5 bases). From germline, CDR1 is MDHEN and CDR2 SYDVKM. This CDR3 is 15 amino acids long. V was clipped by 6 bases and J by 14 bases, with 25 bases between them. The CDR3 coding sequence is TGTGCCAGCAGGACGTCCCAGGGTACGCTGGGGGGGCTGTTTTTT. This codes for CASRTSQGTLGGLFF.

A word on this clone: One junction end does not reproduce the germline sequence, and a read error may be involved. The chain carries TRBV6-4 and TRBJ1-2; D not certain. This CDR3 has 15 residues. CDR1 is MRHNA, CDR2 SNTAGT, per germline. CDR3 nucleotide sequence: TGTGCCAGCAGTGACCTAGTCTTCAGCGACTATGTCTACACCTTC. Amino acids: CASSDLVFSDYVYTF.

Within the sample, this clone is medium-sized (0.01 to 0.1%). This sequence joins TRBV20-1 and TRBJ1-6; TRBD1 aligns across 7 bases. Germline lookup yields CDR1 DFQATT and CDR2 SNEGSKA (reference sequence). With 5 bases clipped from V and 9 bases from J, the junction kept 4 bases outside the gene matches. CDR3 size: 12 residues. DNA for the CDR3: TGCAGTGCTGGGACAGACTTTTCACCCCTCCACTTT. It codes for CSAGTDFSPLHF.

The chain carries TRBV7-1 and TRBJ2-3, with D possibly matching TRBD2 (5 bases). TRBV7-1 is an open reading frame, and its role is uncertain. The ends were cut back, 3 bases at V and 1 base at J, with 17 bases in the middle. The CDR3 consists of 17 residues. The CDR3 DNA sequence: TGTGCCAGCAGCTCTCGATGGGCTAGCTTGGGCACAGATACGCAGTATTTT. The encoded protein is CASSSRWASLGTDTQYF.

The rearrangement links TRBV5-1 to TRBJ2-7, with D perhaps TRBD1 (7 bases). Germline V gene data show CDR1 as SGHRS and CDR2 as YFSETQ. The V gene lost 0 bases and the J gene lost 3 bases, with 13 bases spanning the gap. The CDR3 length is 15 residues. CDR3 amino acids: CASSLAGGLFYEQYF. DNA for the CDR3: TGCGCCAGCAGCTTGGCAGGGGGACTTTTCTACGAGCAGTACTTC.

This chain uses TRBV20-1 with TRBJ2-3; TRBD2 matches 9 bases. Germline trimming cut 2 bases from V and 2 bases from J; bases unmatched to any gene: 11. Germline V gives CDR1 DFQATT, CDR2 SNEGSKA (reference sequence). This CDR3 region has 17 residues. CDR3 residues: CSARRVSGSSSTDTQYF. The CDR3 DNA sequence: TGCAGTGCTAGAAGGGTTAGCGGGAGCTCATCCACAGATACGCAGTATTTT.

This clone has just a few counts. The rearrangement links TRBV6-5 to TRBJ2-1; 8 positions agree with TRBD1. This CDR3 has 15 amino acids. Germline values: CDR1 MNHEY, CDR2 SVGAGI. The junction had 8 bases not matched to a gene; V was cut back by 2 bases and J by 8 bases. The CDR3 bases are TGTGCCAGCAGTTACAACGGACAGGGACGGGATGAGCAGTTCTTC. Encoded protein: CASSYNGQGRDEQFF.

This clone was seen at least ten times. This sample includes further DNA sequences coding for the same CDR3. V is TRBV14 and J is TRBJ2-4; TRBD2 matches at 11 bases. In germline, CDR1 is SGHDN, CDR2 FVKESK. This CDR3 region has 16 residues. With V trimmed by 3 bases and J by 0 bases, 1 base remained unmatched. The CDR3 nucleotides are TGTGCCAGCAGCCAGACTAGCGGGATAGCCAAAAACATTCAGTACTTC. Translating gives CASSQTSGIAKNIQYF.

Ten or more counts support this clone. The chain joins TRBV19 to TRBJ1-2; 7 positions match TRBD1. The CDR3 consists of 14 residues. The ends lost 7 bases at V and 5 bases at J; junction bases unmatched: 10. Germline V gene lookup returns CDR1 LNHDA and CDR2 SQIVND (reference sequence). DNA for the CDR3: TGTGCCAGTAATCTCGGACAGGCCCAATATGGCTACACCTTC. Its translation is CASNLGQAQYGYTF.

In this sample, this clone turned up a few times. The V and J genes are TRBV6-2 or TRBV6-3 and TRBJ2-7, with D perhaps being TRBD1 or TRBD2 (5 bases each). V was pared by 5 bases and J by 3 bases, with 20 bases between. CDR3 length equals 16 residues. Germline loops: CDR1 MNHEY, CDR2 SVGEGT. The CDR3 DNA reads as TGTGCCAGCAGTCCAGACAGTCCGGGAACAATCTACGAGCAGTACTTC. Its protein product is CASSPDSPGTIYEQYF.

This clone was recorded a few times. The chain carries TRBV28 and TRBJ2-1, with 8 bases that match TRBD1. Germline CDR1 MDHEN, CDR2 SYDVKM. The V and J ends lost 3 bases and 7 bases, in that order; junction bases with no gene match: 11. The CDR3 contains 16 residues. The CDR3 sequence is CASSFLRTGSRNEQFF. CDR3 sequence (DNA): TGTGCCAGCAGTTTTTTAAGGACAGGGTCGAGGAATGAGCAGTTCTTC.

The chain combines TRBV5-1 with TRBJ1-2; D is uncertain. CDR3 size: 13 residues. The ends were cut back, 0 bases at V and 3 bases at J, with 6 bases in the middle. Per the germline V gene, CDR1 is SGHRS and CDR2 is YFSETQ. DNA for the CDR3: TGCGCCAGCAGCTTGGACGGCGACTATGGCTACACCTTC. Its protein is CASSLDGDYGYTF. Filled out from reference TRBV5-1 and TRBJ1-2, the complete variable domain reads KAGVTQTPRYLIKTRGQQVTLSCSPISGHRSVSWYQQTPGQGLQFLFEYFSETQRNKGNFPGRFSGRQFSNSRSEMNVSTLELGDSALYLCASSLDGDYGYTFGSGTRLTVV.

The genes are TRBV28 and TRBJ1-2; D unclear. Germline V gene sequence: CDR1 MDHEN, CDR2 SYDVKM. This CDR3 is 11 amino acids long. The V and J ends lost 6 bases and 5 bases respectively, with 7 bases between them. CDR3 region: CASSGYYGYTF. CDR3 DNA sequence: TGTGCCAGCAGCGGTTATTATGGCTACACCTTC.

The rearrangement joins TRBV20-1 to TRBJ1-1; tentative D call: TRBD1 (6 bases). The CDR3 consists of 14 residues. The V end lost 4 bases, the J end lost 3 bases, and 15 bases lay between the germline ends. Germline V gives CDR1 DFQATT, CDR2 SNEGSKA (reference sequence). This chain's CDR3 is CSAKWSRGYTEAFF. The CDR3, as DNA: TGCAGTGCTAAATGGTCGAGGGGGTACACTGAAGCTTTCTTT.

The chain recombines TRBV2 with TRBJ1-5; 10 bases map to TRBD1. From germline, CDR1 is SNHLY and CDR2 FYNNEI. This CDR3 region has 14 residues. V lost 5 bases to trimming and J lost 7 bases; unmatched junction nucleotides: 5. The CDR3 sequence is CASSLTGGGQPQHF. The CDR3 DNA reads TGTGCCAGCAGTCTGACAGGGGGCGGGCAGCCCCAGCATTTT.

The chain couples TRBV9 to TRBJ2-7, with D perhaps TRBD1 (5 bases). The germline CDR1 and CDR2 sequences are SGDLS and YYNGEE. This CDR3 is built from 14 residues. The V gene lost 3 bases and the J gene lost 0 bases, with 10 bases spanning the gap. The CDR3 sequence: CASSAHRTSYEQYF. The CDR3 bases are TGTGCCAGCAGCGCCCACAGGACCTCCTACGAGCAGTACTTC.

This clone was detected many times. The chain carries TRBV20-1 and TRBJ2-3; perhaps TRBD2 as D (7 bases). Germline V gene lookup returns CDR1 DFQATT and CDR2 SNEGSKA (reference sequence). The CDR3 runs 15 residues. V dropped 5 bases and J dropped 3 bases, with 18 bases sitting between them. The CDR3 is CSAHGPGGGTDTQYF. As DNA, the CDR3 is TGCAGTGCTCATGGCCCGGGGGGCGGGACAGATACGCAGTATTTT.

This clone was recorded at least ten times. The chain joins TRBV7-9 to TRBJ1-1, with D perhaps TRBD1 (5 bases). Trimming stripped 5 bases from V and 2 bases from J, with 9 bases between. CDR1 and CDR2 from the germline V gene are SEHNR and FQNEAQ (reference sequence). CDR3 length equals 13 residues. DNA for the CDR3: TGTGCCAGCAGCCTCCGGGACAACACTGAAGCTTTCTTT. Translating gives CASSLRDNTEAFF.

V usage is TRBV5-1 and J usage is TRBJ1-5; a weak D match, TRBD1 (5 bases). V lost 0 bases to trimming and J lost 7 bases, with 8 bases between them. CDR1 SGHRS and CDR2 YFSETQ come from the germline V gene. The CDR3 runs to 13 residues. The CDR3 coding sequence is TGCGCCAGCAGCTTGGCGCGGGGGCAGCCCCAGCATTTT. It yields the protein CASSLARGQPQHF.

V is TRBV28 and J is TRBJ1-5, with D uncertain. Between the trimmed V and J ends, which lost 5 bases and 3 bases, there was a span of 14 bases. In germline, CDR1 is MDHEN, CDR2 SYDVKM. This CDR3 is built from 15 residues. CDR3 in DNA: TGTGCCAGCAGTCCCCCGGGGTTCGACAATCAGCCCCAGCATTTT. Amino acids: CASSPPGFDNQPQHF.

This clone was counted between two and nine times. J is TRBJ2-6 and V is TRBV28; 13 nucleotides match TRBD2. This CDR3 is built from 18 residues. Unmatched junction bases numbered 11, after V lost 10 bases and J lost 2 bases. Germline CDR1 reads MDHEN; CDR2 reads SYDVKM. The CDR3 here is CATTRTGTSGTGANVLTF. DNA for the CDR3: TGTGCCACCACCCGCACCGGGACTAGCGGGACTGGGGCCAACGTCCTGACTTTC.

Judged by abundance, this clone is medium-sized. The chain has TRBV20-1 and TRBJ1-5; no clear D. V was cut by 2 bases and J by 0 bases, with 14 bases left in between. Germline V lookup: CDR1 DFQATT, CDR2 SNEGSKA (reference sequence). The CDR3 consists of 16 residues. This chain's CDR3 is CSARSPAPISNQPQHF. The CDR3 DNA reads as TGCAGTGCTAGATCCCCGGCCCCGATTAGCAATCAGCCCCAGCATTTT.